This TCR beta chain was retrieved from a study of OX40 agonist ivuxolimab in advanced cancers. The CDR3 loop spans 15 amino acids. Germline V gene sequence: CDR1 SGHDN, CDR2 FVKESK. Trimming removed 0 bases from V and 9 bases from J, with 15 bases in between. Profiling relied on immunoSEQ multiplex PCR, and the TCRdb table lists in-frame clones only, not all of them. The sample includes more than 75,000 clones, around 89% of them seen just once. The sample in question was CD4+ or CD8+ T cells sorted from blood, obtained in a trial of the OX40 agonist ivuxolimab. This sequence was found in an adult with an advanced solid tumor such as melanoma, head and neck, liver or kidney cancer. J is TRBJ2-1 and V is TRBV14; D might be TRBD2 (6 bases). The CDR3 DNA reads TGTGCCAGCAGCCAAGATTCCCGGGAGTATGGTGAGCAGTTCTTC. This encodes CASSQDSREYGEQFF. The whole variable domain, filled in from reference TRBV14 and TRBJ2-1, reads EAGVTQFPSHSVIEKGQTVTLRCDPISGHDNLYWYRRVMGKEIKFLLHFVKESKQDESGMPNNRFLAERTGGTYSTLKVQPAELEDSGVYFCASSQDSREYGEQFFGPGTRLTVL.